This TCR beta chain was captured by sequencing in a study of beta chain features in type 1 diabetes (dated by TCRdb to between 2017 and 2018). For the study in its entirety: Mean age, gender distribution, total cell number and subset yield were not different between patients and healthy donors. In the study, TCRB repertoires of sorted circulating CD4+ T cell subsets from recently diagnosed type 1 diabetes patients were compared with those of matched healthy donors. A total of roughly 100 million sorted cells were examined across all samples, and the number of cells per subset was strongly correlated with RNA yield. Whereas all 28 donors provided naive and central memory subsets, regulatory and stem cell-like memory subsets were isolated from just 8 patients and roughly eight healthy donors. General findings and caveats noted by the study authors: The naive, central memory and regulatory TCRB repertoires appeared to resemble one another more closely among patients than among healthy donors. PCR might favor shorter templates, but patient and control samples were amplified and corrected together, so any skew would affect both groups equally. Because cDNA was sequenced instead of genomic DNA, highly expressing activated cells could be over-represented, though the groups showed no difference in activation or CD3 levels. A moderate but significant shortening of TCRB CDR3 length was observed in type 1 diabetes patients in all four CD4+ subsets. Only small numbers of individuals were included in the HLA sub-analyses, which left unresolved whether HLA type had any influence on TCRB rearrangement. Patients with type 1 diabetes made fewer insertions and deleted more nucleotides at VDJ recombination sites, implying thymic rearrangement abnormalities.

A word on this clone: There is no known antigen for this receptor. No much larger clone exists at a distance of one base, and base qualities are not known. This CDR3 is also generated by other DNA sequences in the sample.

CDR1 is given as SGDLS and CDR2 as YYNGEE, both from the germline V gene. V drops 2 bases and J drops 2 bases, leaving 3 bases in between. From the cysteine up to the phenylalanine, the CDR3 has a length of 12 residues. Solely the CDR3 DNA is kept, with 36 bases framed from the first base. From each donor, a single peripheral blood sample of about 116 mL on average was drawn into heparinised tubes. A BD FACSAria II and a panel including CD45RO, CCR7, CD25, CD127, CD95 and CD27 were used to sort naive, central memory, regulatory and stem cell-like memory CD4+ T cells. Every sorted population had a purity above 95%. PBMCs were isolated right away by Lymphoprep density gradient centrifugation and were stained directly, without culture. Samples were stained and sorted in pairs, with one healthy donor and one patient per experiment, so that batch effects were minimized. All of the isolated RNA was reverse transcribed with the High Capacity cDNA Reverse Transcription Kit, so expressed TCRB transcripts were sequenced. Naive, central memory and regulatory T cell samples underwent deep immunoSEQ sequencing, averaging around 4 million total reads per sample. Sorted cells were lysed in RLT buffer and RNA was extracted with DNase-treated RNeasy Micro or Mini kits, depending on cell number. Each cell subset was processed on its own to prevent cross-contamination, while patient and healthy donor samples were processed together. The immunoSEQ multiplex PCR was used to amplify TCRB sequences from cDNA, yielding 87-bp fragments that span the CDR3 region. The amplicons were sequenced using the Illumina HiSeq platform. Per the original workflow: Synthetic template baselines were used to correct PCR bias computationally, reads within Hamming distance 2 were collapsed, and singletons that could not be merged were discarded. Reads were aligned against IMGT so that V, D and J genes, CDR3 length and insertions or deletions at six rearrangement sites could be assigned. Within each subset, clonotype counts were normalized to sorted cell number, and only after that were true diversity and Gini coefficients computed with the tcR R package. The overlap coefficient, calculated on TCRB nucleotide sequences, was used to quantify repertoire sharing. TCRdb obtained this table from immuneACCESS and retained in-frame rearrangements with V and J assigned. These tables miss some clones; where compared with another copy, unresolved V genes account for less than half of the shortfall, and the remainder is unexplained. V and J calls and clone size are copied from that table; D and trimming were computed from the DNA. The sample data list 250,000 to 400,000 clones, and around 15% of these were observed just once. The ten largest clones take up around 7% of the sample.

In this chain, TRBV9 is recombined with TRBJ2-3; no D gene is confidently identified. The clonotype was recovered from a man aged 25-40 years in good health. The specimen was central memory CD4+ T cells from blood. The CDR3 protein is CASSVSTDTQYF. The DNA reads TGTGCCAGCAGCGTTTCCACAGATACGCAGTATTTT.